Each of the 14 T cell receptor beta chains below was sequenced from the same sample in a study of shared clonotypes between healthy human individuals. Positively selected for CCR7, the CD45RO-negative cells used as naive CD8 cells excluded terminally differentiated effector memory CD45RA+ cells. TCRdb's copy holds only in-frame clones and misses some; the assay was immunoSEQ multiplex PCR. The table shows fewer than 850,000 clones, with roughly 96% occurring only once. The sequenced sample consisted of naive CD8+ T cells sorted from blood. The receptors shown here come from a man in his thirties or forties in good health.

The V call is TRBV28, the J call TRBJ2-7; D remains ambiguous. The CDR3 runs to 13 residues. The V gene's germline CDR1 is MDHEN and CDR2 SYDVKM. V was pared by 5 bases and J by 1 base, with 9 bases between. DNA of the CDR3: TGTGCCAGCAGTCCGCATCCTTCCTACGAGCAGTACTTC. This translates into CASSPHPSYEQYF.

The rearrangement links TRBV27 to TRBJ2-7; D not certain. This CDR3 region has 15 residues. Germline V gene lookup returns CDR1 MNHEY and CDR2 SMNVEV (reference sequence). V lost 6 bases to trimming and J lost 0 bases, with 15 bases between them. CDR3 nucleotide sequence: TGTGCCAGCAGCAGTTCGGTAGGTACCTCCTACGAGCAGTACTTC. Its translation is CASSSSVGTSYEQYF.

This clone showed up just once. For the CDR3, the DNA is TGTGCCAGCAGCTTACTCCCCGGGACAGGGGTTCCAGATACGCAGTATTTT. Translation: CASSLLPGTGVPDTQYF. The J gene is TRBJ2-3, the V gene TRBV5-6, with 10 bases that match TRBD1. The CDR3 runs 17 residues. Trimming removed 2 bases from V and 4 bases from J; junction bases left unmatched: 10. Looked up from germline, CDR1 is SGHDT and CDR2 is YYEEEE.

This clone has only one observation. The J gene is TRBJ2-7, the V gene TRBV27, with TRBD1 as a possible D gene (6 bases). V lost 5 bases to trimming and J lost 5 bases, with 13 bases between them. Germline V lookup: CDR1 MNHEY, CDR2 SMNVEV (reference sequence). The length of the CDR3 is 13 residues. The CDR3 spells CASSIRTAHEQYF. CDR3 in DNA: TGTGCCAGCAGTATAAGGACAGCCCACGAGCAGTACTTC.

The chain links TRBV28 to TRBJ2-1; D might be TRBD2 (6 bases). The CDR3 has 15 amino acids. Germline lookup yields CDR1 MDHEN and CDR2 SYDVKM. Trimming cost V 6 bases and J 5 bases, with 17 bases left between them. CDR3 residues: CASRQTGTWNNEQFF. The CDR3 region has the DNA TGTGCCAGCAGACAAACCGGGACTTGGAACAATGAGCAGTTCTTC.

The genes are TRBV6-6 and TRBJ2-5, with a possible D match to TRBD1 (5 bases). CDR3 length equals 14 residues. Between the trimmed V and J ends, which lost 0 bases and 4 bases, there was a span of 9 bases. The germline V gene has CDR1 MNHNY and CDR2 SVGAGI (reference sequence). CDR3 region: CASSYSEQVETQYF. For the CDR3, the DNA is TGTGCCAGCAGTTACTCAGAACAGGTAGAGACCCAGTACTTC.

The chain combines TRBV4-1 with TRBJ2-7, with TRBD1 matching over 9 bases. The CDR3 totals 13 residues. The V and J ends lost 5 bases and 4 bases, in that order; junction bases with no gene match: 3. Germline-derived CDR1 and CDR2 are MGHRA and YSYEKL. CDR3 nucleotide sequence: TGCGCCAGCAGCGAGGACAGGGGATACGAGCAGTACTTC. Translated, it gives CASSEDRGYEQYF.

This chain links TRBV7-9 with TRBJ1-5, with D uncertain. Between the trimmed V and J ends, which lost 1 base and 7 bases, there was a span of 5 bases. The CDR3 runs to 12 residues. Germline CDR1 reads SEHNR; CDR2 reads FQNEAQ (reference sequence). This CDR3 reads CASSLGTQPQHF. CDR3 DNA: TGTGCCAGCAGCTTAGGGACGCAGCCCCAGCATTTT. Looking up the rest from reference TRBV7-9 and TRBJ1-5 gives the full variable domain: DTGVSQNPRHKITKRGQNVTFRCDPISEHNRLYWYRQTLGQGPEFLTYFQNEAQLEKSRLLSDRFSAERPKGSFSTLEIQRTEQGDSAMYLCASSLGTQPQHFGDGTRLSIL.

The rearrangement uses TRBV5-6 and TRBJ2-7, with 12 bases aligning to TRBD2. The CDR3 is 15 residues long. V shed 3 bases, J shed 5 bases, and the junction held 6 bases outside the gene matches. In germline, CDR1 is SGHDT, CDR2 YYEEEE. CDR3 DNA sequence: TGTGCCAGCAGCTCCCTAGCGGGAGGGCCCCACGAGCAGTACTTC. Its translation: CASSSLAGGPHEQYF.

The J gene is TRBJ2-1, the V gene TRBV7-6; D call uncertain. CDR1 and CDR2 from the germline V gene are SGHVS and FNYEAQ. Trimming removed 2 bases at V and 10 bases at J, with 9 bases between. CDR3 size: 12 residues. The CDR3 reads CASSLIAREQFF. CDR3 in DNA: TGTGCCAGCAGCTTAATTGCACGAGAGCAGTTCTTC. Combining the CDR3 with reference TRBV7-6 and TRBJ2-1 gives the whole variable domain GAGVSQSPRYKVTKRGQDVALRCDPISGHVSLYWYRQALGQGPEFLTYFNYEAQQDKSGLPNDRFSAERPEGSISTLTIQRTEQRDSAMYRCASSLIAREQFFGPGTRLTVL.

The rearrangement uses TRBV2 and TRBJ2-5, with a possible D match to TRBD1 (5 bases). Germline-derived CDR1 and CDR2 are SNHLY and FYNNEI. CDR3 length: 16 amino acids. Trimming removed 0 bases from V and 1 base from J, with 12 bases in between. In DNA form, the CDR3 reads TGTGCCAGCAGTGAAGCCGCAGGGATGCGCCAAGAGACCCAGTACTTC. It translates to CASSEAAGMRQETQYF.

The rearrangement uses TRBV4-1 and TRBJ2-1; 9 nucleotides align to TRBD2. This CDR3 spans 17 amino acids. Germline V gene lookup returns CDR1 MGHRA and CDR2 YSYEKL. The V segment lost 4 bases and the J segment 9 bases; nucleotides outside the gene matches: 16. This CDR3 reads CASSPSGSAGGSGEQFF. DNA of the CDR3: TGCGCCAGCAGCCCGAGTGGAAGTGCGGGAGGGTCAGGTGAGCAGTTCTTC.

A word on this clone: Distinct nucleotide sequences in the sample also encode this CDR3. The rearrangement joins TRBV5-1 to TRBJ2-7; 7 nucleotides line up with TRBD1. Germline assignment: CDR1 SGHRS and CDR2 YFSETQ. This CDR3 is 14 amino acids long. Losses at the gene ends were 4 bases for V and 3 bases for J; bases not matched to a gene: 7. The CDR3 is CASSLRGGDYEQYF. The CDR3 DNA sequence: TGCGCCAGCAGCCTCCGAGGGGGCGACTACGAGCAGTACTTC.

The chain carries TRBV27 and TRBJ2-7, with D tentatively TRBD2 (6 bases). This CDR3 is 15 amino acids long. The ends were cut back, 6 bases at V and 2 bases at J, with 17 bases in the middle. Germline V gene sequence: CDR1 MNHEY, CDR2 SMNVEV (reference sequence). CDR3 protein: CASSPTPAGTYEQYF. The CDR3 DNA reads as TGTGCCAGCAGCCCCACCCCAGCGGGCACCTACGAGCAGTACTTC.